The 5 T cell receptor beta chains presented below share a single source sample, sequenced in a study of CD8 T cells in Susac syndrome. Random-hexamer reverse transcription was applied to about 0.45 to 1 ug RNA. TCRdb reprocessed the immunoSEQ multiplex PCR reads with MiXCR, giving one entry per CDR3 protein. This sample carries roughly 400,000 distinct CDR3 sequences, around 83% of them seen once, and the ten largest clones take 0.09% to 0.15%. The material sequenced was CD8+ T cells from PBMCs. The receptors stem from a human donor with multiple sclerosis.

The CDR3 DNA reads as TGTGCCAGCAGTTACTCAATTCAGGGGACAGGGAATCCGAGATGGGAGCAGTACTTC. Its protein product is CASSYSIQGTGNPRWEQYF. The chain combines TRBV6-5 with TRBJ2-7, with TRBD1 matching over 9 bases. J was trimmed by 7 bases and V by 0 bases; bases with no gene match: 19. Germline V gene data show CDR1 as MNHEY and CDR2 as SVGAGI. There are 19 residues in the CDR3.

The chain couples TRBV7-2 to TRBJ2-7; TRBD1 aligns across 10 bases. Germline V lookup: CDR1 SGHTA, CDR2 FQGNSA. The CDR3 totals 15 residues. Trimming cost V 3 bases and J 3 bases; bases outside gene matches: 5. This CDR3 reads CASSFSTGGGYEQYF. CDR3 nucleotide sequence: TGTGCCAGCAGCTTTTCGACAGGGGGCGGCTACGAGCAGTACTTC.

The rearrangement uses TRBV11-2 and TRBJ2-1; D gene ambiguous. Germline CDR1 SGHAT, CDR2 FQNNGV. The V end lost 5 bases, the J end lost 10 bases, and 18 bases lay between the germline ends. This CDR3 is 14 amino acids long. Here the CDR3 reads CASSPWTRLGEQFF. The CDR3 nucleotides read TGTGCCAGCAGCCCGTGGACCCGGTTAGGAGAGCAGTTCTTC.

The chain is built from TRBV7-2 and TRBJ2-5; TRBD2 matches at 11 bases. V lost 3 bases and J lost 5; bases outside the gene matches: 5. Germline V lookup: CDR1 SGHTA, CDR2 FQGNSA. This CDR3 has 15 residues. In DNA, the CDR3 is TGTGCCAGCAGCTTCTCTAGCGGGGGGCTGGAGACCCAGTACTTC. This sequence encodes CASSFSSGGLETQYF.

This rearrangement joins TRBV14 to TRBJ2-7, with D tentatively TRBD1 or TRBD2 (6 bases each). The CDR3 is 16 amino acids. Per the germline V gene, CDR1 is SGHDN and CDR2 is FVKESK. V lost 1 base and J lost 3, with 16 bases in between. CDR3 sequence (DNA): TGTGCCAGCAGCCAAGGAGGGCGGGACATTTACTACGAGCAGTACTTC. Translation: CASSQGGRDIYYEQYF. The full variable domain, its missing parts supplied by reference TRBV14 and TRBJ2-7, is EAGVTQFPSHSVIEKGQTVTLRCDPISGHDNLYWYRRVMGKEIKFLLHFVKESKQDESGMPNNRFLAERTGGTYSTLKVQPAELEDSGVYFCASSQGGRDIYYEQYFGPGTRLTVT.